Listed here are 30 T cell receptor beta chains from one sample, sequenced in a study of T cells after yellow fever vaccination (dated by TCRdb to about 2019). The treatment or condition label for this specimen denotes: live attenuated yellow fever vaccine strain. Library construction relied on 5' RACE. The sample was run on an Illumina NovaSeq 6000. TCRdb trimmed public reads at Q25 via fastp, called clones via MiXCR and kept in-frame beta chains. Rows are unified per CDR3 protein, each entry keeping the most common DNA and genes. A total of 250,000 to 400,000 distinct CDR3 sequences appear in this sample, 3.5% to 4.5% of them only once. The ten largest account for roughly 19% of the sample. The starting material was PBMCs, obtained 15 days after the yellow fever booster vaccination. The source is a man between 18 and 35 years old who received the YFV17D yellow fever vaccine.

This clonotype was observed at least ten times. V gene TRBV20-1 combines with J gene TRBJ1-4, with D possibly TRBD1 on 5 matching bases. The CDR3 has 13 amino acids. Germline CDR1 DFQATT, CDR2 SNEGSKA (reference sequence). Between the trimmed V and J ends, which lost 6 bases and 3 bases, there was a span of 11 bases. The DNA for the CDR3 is TGCAGTGCCCGGGGGGGTCCTAATGAAAAACTGTTTTTT. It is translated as CSARGGPNEKLFF.

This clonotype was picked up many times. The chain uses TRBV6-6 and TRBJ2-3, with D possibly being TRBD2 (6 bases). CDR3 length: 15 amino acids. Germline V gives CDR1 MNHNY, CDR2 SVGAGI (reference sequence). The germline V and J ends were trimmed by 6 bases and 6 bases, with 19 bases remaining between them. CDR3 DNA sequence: TGTGCCAGCAGACCACAGACTAGATTGGCTGATACGCAGTATTTT. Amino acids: CASRPQTRLADTQYF.

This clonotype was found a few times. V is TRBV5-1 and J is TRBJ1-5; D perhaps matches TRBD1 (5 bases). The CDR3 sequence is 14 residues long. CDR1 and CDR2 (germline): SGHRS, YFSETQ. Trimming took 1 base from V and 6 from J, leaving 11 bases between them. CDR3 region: CASSLSGGSQPQHF. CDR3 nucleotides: TGCGCCAGCAGCTTGTCCGGGGGTTCTCAGCCCCAGCATTTT. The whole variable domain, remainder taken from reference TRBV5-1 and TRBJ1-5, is KAGVTQTPRYLIKTRGQQVTLSCSPISGHRSVSWYQQTPGQGLQFLFEYFSETQRNKGNFPGRFSGRQFSNSRSEMNVSTLELGDSALYLCASSLSGGSQPQHFGDGTRLSIL.

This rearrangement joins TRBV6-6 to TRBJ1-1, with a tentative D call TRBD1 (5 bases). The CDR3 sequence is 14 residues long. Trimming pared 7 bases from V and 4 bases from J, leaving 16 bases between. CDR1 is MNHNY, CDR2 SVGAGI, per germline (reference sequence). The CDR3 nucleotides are TGTGCCAGCATTCTTGACAGCCCGGGCACTGAAGCTTTCTTT. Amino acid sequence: CASILDSPGTEAFF.

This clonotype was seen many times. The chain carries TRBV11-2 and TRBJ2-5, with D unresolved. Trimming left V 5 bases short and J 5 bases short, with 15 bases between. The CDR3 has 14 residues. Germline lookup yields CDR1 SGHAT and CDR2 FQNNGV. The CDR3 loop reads CASSPRVSVETQYF. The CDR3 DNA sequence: TGTGCCAGCAGCCCAAGGGTTTCAGTGGAGACCCAGTACTTC. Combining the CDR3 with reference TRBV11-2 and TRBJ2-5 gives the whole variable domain EAGVAQSPRYKIIEKRQSVAFWCNPISGHATLYWYQQILGQGPKLLIQFQNNGVVDDSQLPKDRFSAERLKGVDSTLKIQPAKLEDSAVYLCASSPRVSVETQYFGPGTRLLVL.

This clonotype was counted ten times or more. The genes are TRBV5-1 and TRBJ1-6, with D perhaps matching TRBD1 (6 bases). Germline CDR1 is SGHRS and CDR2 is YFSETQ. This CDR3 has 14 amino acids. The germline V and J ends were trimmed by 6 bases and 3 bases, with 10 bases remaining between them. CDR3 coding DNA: TGCGCCAGCAAGAAGGGGGACTATAATTCACCCCTCCACTTT. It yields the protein CASKKGDYNSPLHF.

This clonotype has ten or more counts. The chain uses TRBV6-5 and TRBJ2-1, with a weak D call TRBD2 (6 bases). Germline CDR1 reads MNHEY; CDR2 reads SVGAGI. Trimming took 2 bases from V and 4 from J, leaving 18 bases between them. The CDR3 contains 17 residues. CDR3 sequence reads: CASSYGWDSEKYNEQFF. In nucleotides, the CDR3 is TGTGCCAGCAGTTACGGGTGGGACTCCGAAAAATACAATGAGCAGTTCTTC.

The CDR3 region is CASSYSLMNTEAFF. In DNA form, the CDR3 reads TGCGCCAGCAGCTATAGCCTGATGAACACTGAAGCTTTCTTT. J is TRBJ1-1 and V is TRBV5-1, with D unresolved. Germline CDR1 SGHRS, CDR2 YFSETQ. This CDR3 spans 14 amino acids. V was trimmed by 3 bases and J by 0 bases, leaving 9 bases between them. Drawing the rest from reference TRBV5-1 and TRBJ1-1, the complete variable domain is KAGVTQTPRYLIKTRGQQVTLSCSPISGHRSVSWYQQTPGQGLQFLFEYFSETQRNKGNFPGRFSGRQFSNSRSEMNVSTLELGDSALYLCASSYSLMNTEAFFGQGTRLTVV.

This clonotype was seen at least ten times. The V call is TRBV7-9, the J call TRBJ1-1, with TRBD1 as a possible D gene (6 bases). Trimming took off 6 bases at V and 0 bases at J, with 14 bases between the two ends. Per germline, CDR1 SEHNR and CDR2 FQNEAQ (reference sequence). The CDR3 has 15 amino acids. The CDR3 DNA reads TGTGCCAGCAGGGGGGGGCGGCAGTTGAACACTGAAGCTTTCTTT. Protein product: CASRGGRQLNTEAFF.

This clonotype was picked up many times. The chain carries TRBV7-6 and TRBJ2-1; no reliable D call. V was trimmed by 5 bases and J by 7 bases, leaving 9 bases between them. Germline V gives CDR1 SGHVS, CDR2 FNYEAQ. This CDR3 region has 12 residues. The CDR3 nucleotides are TGTGCCAGCAGCAGAACAAGAAATGAGCAGTTCTTC. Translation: CASSRTRNEQFF.

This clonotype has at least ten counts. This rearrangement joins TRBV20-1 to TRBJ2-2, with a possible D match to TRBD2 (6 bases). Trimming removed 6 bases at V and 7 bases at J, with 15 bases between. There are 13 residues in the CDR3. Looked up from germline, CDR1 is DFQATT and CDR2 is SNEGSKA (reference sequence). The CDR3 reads CSAPPPGVGELFF. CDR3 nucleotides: TGCAGTGCCCCCCCGCCGGGGGTCGGGGAGCTGTTTTTT.

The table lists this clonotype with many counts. CDR3 loop: CASSLTGYSNQPQHF. CDR3 DNA: TGCGCCAGCAGCTTGACAGGCTATAGCAATCAGCCCCAGCATTTT. The chain has TRBV5-1 and TRBJ1-5; perhaps TRBD1 as D (5 bases). CDR3 length: 15 amino acids. CDR1 and CDR2 (germline): SGHRS, YFSETQ. Trimming left V 1 base short and J 0 bases short, with 8 bases between.

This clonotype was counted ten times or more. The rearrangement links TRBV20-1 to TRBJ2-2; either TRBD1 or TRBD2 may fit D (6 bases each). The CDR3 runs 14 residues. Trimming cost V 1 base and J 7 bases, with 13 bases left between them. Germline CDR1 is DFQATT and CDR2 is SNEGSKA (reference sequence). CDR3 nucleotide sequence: TGCAGTGCTAGAGGCCGGGGGCCCCTCGGGGAGCTGTTTTTT. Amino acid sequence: CSARGRGPLGELFF.

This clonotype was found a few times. CDR3 in amino acids: CASGLGRGDYNNEQFF. The CDR3 region has the DNA TGTGCTAGTGGTTTGGGCCGGGGGGACTACAACAATGAGCAGTTCTTC. The chain recombines TRBV12-5 with TRBJ2-1; 7 bases match TRBD2. The V gene's germline CDR1 is LGHNT and CDR2 FRNRAP. The CDR3 extends over 16 amino acids. J gave up 5 bases and V 1 base, and 8 bases lay outside the gene matches.

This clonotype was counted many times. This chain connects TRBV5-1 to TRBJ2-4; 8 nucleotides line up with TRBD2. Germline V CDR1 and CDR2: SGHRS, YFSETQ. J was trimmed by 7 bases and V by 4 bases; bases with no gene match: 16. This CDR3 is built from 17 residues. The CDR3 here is CASSPVTASGLGNIQYF. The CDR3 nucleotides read TGCGCCAGCAGCCCGGTGACGGCTAGCGGGCTGGGGAACATTCAGTACTTC. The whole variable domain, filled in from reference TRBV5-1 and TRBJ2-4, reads KAGVTQTPRYLIKTRGQQVTLSCSPISGHRSVSWYQQTPGQGLQFLFEYFSETQRNKGNFPGRFSGRQFSNSRSEMNVSTLELGDSALYLCASSPVTASGLGNIQYFGAGTRLSVL.

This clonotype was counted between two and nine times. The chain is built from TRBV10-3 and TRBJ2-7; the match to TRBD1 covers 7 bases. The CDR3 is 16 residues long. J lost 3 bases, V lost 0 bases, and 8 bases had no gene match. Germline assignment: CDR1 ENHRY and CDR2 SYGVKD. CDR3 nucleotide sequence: TGTGCCATCAGTGAGTCGCCCCGGGACAGCAGCTACGAGCAGTACTTC. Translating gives CAISESPRDSSYEQYF.

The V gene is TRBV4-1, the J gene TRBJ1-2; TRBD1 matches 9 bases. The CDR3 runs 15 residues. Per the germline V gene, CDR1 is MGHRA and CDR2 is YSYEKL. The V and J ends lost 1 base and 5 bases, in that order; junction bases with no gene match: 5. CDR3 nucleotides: TGCGCCAGCAGCCAAGGGACAGGGGCGAGTTATGGCTACACCTTC. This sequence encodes CASSQGTGASYGYTF.

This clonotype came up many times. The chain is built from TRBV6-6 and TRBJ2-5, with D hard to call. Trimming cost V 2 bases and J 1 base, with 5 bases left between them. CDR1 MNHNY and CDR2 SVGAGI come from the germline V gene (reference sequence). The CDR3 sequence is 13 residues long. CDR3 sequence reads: CASSYVVQETQYF. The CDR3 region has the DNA TGTGCCAGCAGTTACGTGGTCCAAGAGACCCAGTACTTC.

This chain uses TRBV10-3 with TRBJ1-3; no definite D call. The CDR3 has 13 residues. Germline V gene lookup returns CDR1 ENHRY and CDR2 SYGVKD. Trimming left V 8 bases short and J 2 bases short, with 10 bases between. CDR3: CAICRGTGNTIYF. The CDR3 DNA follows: TGTGCCATCTGCCGGGGAACTGGAAACACCATATATTTT.

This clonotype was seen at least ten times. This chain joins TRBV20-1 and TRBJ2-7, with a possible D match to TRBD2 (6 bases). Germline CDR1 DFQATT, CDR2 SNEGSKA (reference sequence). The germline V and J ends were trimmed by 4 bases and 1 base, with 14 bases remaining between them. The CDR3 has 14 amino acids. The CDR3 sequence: CSAISGLLSYEQYV. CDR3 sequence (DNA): TGCAGTGCTATTTCGGGACTCTTATCCTACGAGCAGTACGTC.

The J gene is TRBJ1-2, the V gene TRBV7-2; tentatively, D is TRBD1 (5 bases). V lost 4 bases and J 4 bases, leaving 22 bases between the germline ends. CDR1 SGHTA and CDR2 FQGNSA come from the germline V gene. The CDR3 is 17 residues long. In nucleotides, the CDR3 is TGTGCCAGCAGCTGGCCGAGCCGGGACCCTAAATTCTATGGCTACACCTTC. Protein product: CASSWPSRDPKFYGYTF.

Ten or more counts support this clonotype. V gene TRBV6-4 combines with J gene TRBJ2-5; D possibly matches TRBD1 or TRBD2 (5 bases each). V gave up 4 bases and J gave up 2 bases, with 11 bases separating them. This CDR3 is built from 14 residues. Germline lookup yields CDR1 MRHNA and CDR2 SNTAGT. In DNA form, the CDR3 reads TGTGCCAGCAGTGTTGGGGACCTACAAGAGACCCAGTACTTC. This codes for CASSVGDLQETQYF.

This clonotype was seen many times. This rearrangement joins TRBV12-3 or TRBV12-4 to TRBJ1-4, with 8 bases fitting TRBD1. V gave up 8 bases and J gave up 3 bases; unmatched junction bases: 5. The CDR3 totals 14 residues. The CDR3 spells CASGQGYANEKLFF. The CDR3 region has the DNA TGTGCCAGCGGACAGGGTTATGCTAATGAAAAACTGTTTTTT.

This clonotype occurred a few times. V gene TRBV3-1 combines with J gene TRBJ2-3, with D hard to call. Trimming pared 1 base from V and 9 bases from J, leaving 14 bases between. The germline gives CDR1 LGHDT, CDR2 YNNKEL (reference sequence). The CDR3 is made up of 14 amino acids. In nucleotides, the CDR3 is TGTGCCAGCAGCCAAGGAGGAGCCTTAAACACGCAGTATTTT. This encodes CASSQGGALNTQYF.

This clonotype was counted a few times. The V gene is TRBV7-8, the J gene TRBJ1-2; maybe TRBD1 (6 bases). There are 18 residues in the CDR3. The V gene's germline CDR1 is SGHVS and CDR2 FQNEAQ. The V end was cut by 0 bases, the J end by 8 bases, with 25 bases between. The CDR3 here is CASSLAKLPQGLGGGYTF. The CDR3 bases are TGTGCCAGCAGCTTAGCCAAACTTCCTCAGGGGCTGGGTGGGGGCTACACCTTC.

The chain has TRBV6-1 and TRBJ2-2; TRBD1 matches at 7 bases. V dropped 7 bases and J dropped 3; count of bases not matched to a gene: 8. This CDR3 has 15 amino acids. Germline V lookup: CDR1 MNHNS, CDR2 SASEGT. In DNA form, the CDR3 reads TGTGCCAGCAACTACAGGGGTGGAGACACCGGGGAGCTGTTTTTT. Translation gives CASNYRGGDTGELFF.

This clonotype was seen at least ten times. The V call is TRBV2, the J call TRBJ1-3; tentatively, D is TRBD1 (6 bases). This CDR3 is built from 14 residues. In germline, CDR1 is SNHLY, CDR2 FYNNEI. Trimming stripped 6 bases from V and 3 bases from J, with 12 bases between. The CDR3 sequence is CASRKQGYGNTIYF. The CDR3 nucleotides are TGTGCCAGCAGGAAACAGGGTTATGGAAACACCATATATTTT.

The DNA for the CDR3 is TGCGCCAGCAGCCGATCCCGGACAGATGATGAGCAGTTCTTC. Residues: CASSRSRTDDEQFF. V gene TRBV4-1 combines with J gene TRBJ2-1; maybe TRBD1 (6 bases). V was clipped by 4 bases and J by 8 bases, with 15 bases between them. The CDR3 spans 14 residues. The V gene's germline CDR1 is MGHRA and CDR2 YSYEKL.

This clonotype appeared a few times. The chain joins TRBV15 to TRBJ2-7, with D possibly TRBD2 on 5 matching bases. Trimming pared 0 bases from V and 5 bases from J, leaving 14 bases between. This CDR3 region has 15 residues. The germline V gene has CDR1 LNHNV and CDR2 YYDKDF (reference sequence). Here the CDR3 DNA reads TGTGCCACCAGCAGAGATTTGCCGGGGTCGGACGAGCAGTACTTC. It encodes CATSRDLPGSDEQYF.

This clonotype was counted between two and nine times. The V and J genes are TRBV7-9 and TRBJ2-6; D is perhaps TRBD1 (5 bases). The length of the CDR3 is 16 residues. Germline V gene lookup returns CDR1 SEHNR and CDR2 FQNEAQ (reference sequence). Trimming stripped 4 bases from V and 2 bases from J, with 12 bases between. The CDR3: CASSSLQVPGANVLTF. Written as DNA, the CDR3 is TGTGCCAGCAGCTCTCTACAGGTCCCTGGGGCCAACGTCCTGACTTTC. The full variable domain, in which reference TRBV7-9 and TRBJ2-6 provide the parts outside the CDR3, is DTGVSQNPRHKITKRGQNVTFRCDPISEHNRLYWYRQTLGQGPEFLTYFQNEAQLEKSRLLSDRFSAERPKGSFSTLEIQRTEQGDSAMYLCASSSLQVPGANVLTFGAGSRLTVL.